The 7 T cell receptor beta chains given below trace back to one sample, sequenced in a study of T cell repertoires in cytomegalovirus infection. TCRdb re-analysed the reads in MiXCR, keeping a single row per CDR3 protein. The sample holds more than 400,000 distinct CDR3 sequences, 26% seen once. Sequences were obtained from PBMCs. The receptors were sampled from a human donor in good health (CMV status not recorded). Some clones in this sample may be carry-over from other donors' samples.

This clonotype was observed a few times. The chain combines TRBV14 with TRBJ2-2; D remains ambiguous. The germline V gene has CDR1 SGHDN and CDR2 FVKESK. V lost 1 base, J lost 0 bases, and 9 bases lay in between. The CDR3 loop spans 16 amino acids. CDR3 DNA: TGTGCCAGCAGCCAAGTAACTACAACGAACACCGGGGAGCTGTTTTTT. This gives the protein CASSQVTTTNTGELFF.

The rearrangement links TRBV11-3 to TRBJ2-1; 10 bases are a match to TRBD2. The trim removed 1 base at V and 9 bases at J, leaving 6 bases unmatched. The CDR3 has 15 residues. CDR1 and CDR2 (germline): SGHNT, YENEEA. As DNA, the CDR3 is TGTGCCAGCAGCTTAGGAGCTAGCGGGGGACGTGAGCAGTTCTTC. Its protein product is CASSLGASGGREQFF.

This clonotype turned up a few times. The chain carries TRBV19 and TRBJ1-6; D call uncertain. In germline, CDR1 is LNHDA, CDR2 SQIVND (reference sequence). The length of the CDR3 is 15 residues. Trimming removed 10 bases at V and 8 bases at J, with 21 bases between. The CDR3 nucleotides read TGTGCCACCGCGGTGATGGGCTCGTCGGATTCACCCCTCCACTTT. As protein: CATAVMGSSDSPLHF.

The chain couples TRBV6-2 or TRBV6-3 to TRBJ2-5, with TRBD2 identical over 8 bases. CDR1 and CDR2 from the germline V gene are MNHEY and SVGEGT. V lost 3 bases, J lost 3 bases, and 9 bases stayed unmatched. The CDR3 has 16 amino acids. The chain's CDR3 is CASSYWRAGVEETQYF. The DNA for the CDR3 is TGTGCCAGCAGTTATTGGAGAGCGGGAGTTGAAGAGACCCAGTACTTC.

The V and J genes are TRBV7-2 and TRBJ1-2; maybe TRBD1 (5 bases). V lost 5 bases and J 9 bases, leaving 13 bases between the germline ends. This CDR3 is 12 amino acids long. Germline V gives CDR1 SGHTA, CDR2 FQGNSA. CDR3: CASSPVGGRYTF. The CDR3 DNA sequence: TGTGCCAGCAGCCCGGTTGGGGGACGCTACACCTTC.

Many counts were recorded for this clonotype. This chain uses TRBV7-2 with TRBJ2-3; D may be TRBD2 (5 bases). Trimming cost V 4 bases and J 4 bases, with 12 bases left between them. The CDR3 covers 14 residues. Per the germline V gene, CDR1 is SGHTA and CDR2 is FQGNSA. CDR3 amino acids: CASSSTLSADTQYF. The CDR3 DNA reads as TGTGCCAGCAGCTCTACACTTAGCGCAGATACGCAGTATTTT.

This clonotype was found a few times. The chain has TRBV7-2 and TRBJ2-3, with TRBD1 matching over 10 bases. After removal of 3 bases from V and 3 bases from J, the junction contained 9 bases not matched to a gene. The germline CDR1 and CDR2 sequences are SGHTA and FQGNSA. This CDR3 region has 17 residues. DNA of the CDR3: TGTGCCAGCAGCTTCCGGGGACAGGGGTTTTTGACAGATACGCAGTATTTT. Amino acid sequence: CASSFRGQGFLTDTQYF.